What follows are 18 T cell receptor beta chains derived from one specimen sequenced in a study of T cells after yellow fever vaccination. TCRdb passed the 5' RACE reads through MiXCR, listing each CDR3 protein once. The repertoire holds 300,000 or so distinct CDR3 sequences, with roughly 8.4% as singletons. Sequencing used PBMCs, obtained approximately 40 days after the first yellow fever vaccination. The receptor source for this set is a man aged 18 to 29 who received the YFV17D yellow fever vaccine.

In its sample, this clonotype was seen a few times. The chain employs TRBV7-9 and TRBJ1-1; weak D call: TRBD1 (5 bases). The V and J ends lost 4 bases and 6 bases respectively, with 15 bases between them. Germline V lookup: CDR1 SEHNR, CDR2 FQNEAQ (reference sequence). The CDR3 spans 14 residues. The CDR3 protein is CASSSWGKGAEAFF. CDR3 coding DNA: TGTGCCAGCAGCTCTTGGGGTAAAGGGGCTGAAGCTTTCTTT. Full variable domain (outside the CDR3, taken from reference TRBV7-9 and TRBJ1-1): DTGVSQNPRHKITKRGQNVTFRCDPISEHNRLYWYRQTLGQGPEFLTYFQNEAQLEKSRLLSDRFSAERPKGSFSTLEIQRTEQGDSAMYLCASSSWGKGAEAFFGQGTRLTVV.

This clonotype was seen more than once but under ten times. The chain is built from TRBV10-3 and TRBJ2-1; 7 bases are a match to TRBD2. The junction had 13 bases not matched to a gene; V was cut back by 0 bases and J by 8 bases. The germline V gene has CDR1 ENHRY and CDR2 SYGVKD. CDR3 length: 17 amino acids. The CDR3 bases are TGTGCCATCAGTGAGTCTTCGTCGGGAGCAGGGAGGGATGAGCAGTTCTTC. Protein product: CAISESSSGAGRDEQFF.

The V call is TRBV7-2, the J call TRBJ1-3; no definite D call. This CDR3 contains 13 residues. Germline V CDR1 and CDR2: SGHTA, FQGNSA. The ends were cut back, 5 bases at V and 0 bases at J, with 5 bases in the middle. The CDR3 DNA sequence: TGTGCCAGCAGCAGAAACTCTGGAAACACCATATATTTT. This gives the protein CASSRNSGNTIYF.

The CDR3 region is CASSLGPGVSYGYTF. The CDR3, as DNA: TGTGCCAGCAGCTTGGGTCCGGGGGTTTCCTATGGCTACACCTTC. V usage is TRBV5-6 and J usage is TRBJ1-2, with D possibly being TRBD1 (5 bases). The germline V gene encodes CDR1 SGHDT and CDR2 YYEEEE. V lost 0 bases and J 4 bases, leaving 13 bases between the germline ends. The CDR3 totals 15 residues.

To note about this clonotype: Germline is not matched at one junction end, which may reflect a read error. The rearrangement joins TRBV14 to TRBJ1-2; D might be TRBD1 (6 bases). CDR1 is SGHDN, CDR2 FVKESK, per germline. The CDR3 consists of 13 residues. CDR3 region: CSSSPRRGGLYTF. The DNA of the CDR3 is TGTTCCAGCAGCCCCAGACGGGGGGGGCTTTACACCTTC. The full variable domain, in which reference TRBV14 and TRBJ1-2 provide the parts outside the CDR3, is EAGVTQFPSHSVIEKGQTVTLRCDPISGHDNLYWYRRVMGKEIKFLLHFVKESKQDESGMPNNRFLAERTGGTYSTLKVQPAELEDSGVYFCSSSPRRGGLYTFGSGTRLTVV.

This clonotype was recorded many times. The rearrangement links TRBV7-2 to TRBJ2-7; D remains unclear. The CDR3 is 11 residues long. Germline CDR1 is SGHTA and CDR2 is FQGNSA. V gave up 3 bases and J gave up 0 bases, with 0 bases separating them. CDR3 bases: TGTGCCAGCAGCTTCTCCTACGAGCAGTACTTC. Translating it yields CASSFSYEQYF. The full variable domain, in which reference TRBV7-2 and TRBJ2-7 provide the parts outside the CDR3, is GAGVSQSPSNKVTEKGKDVELRCDPISGHTALYWYRQSLGQGLEFLIYFQGNSAPDKSGLPSDRFSAERTGGSVSTLTIQRTQQEDSAVYLCASSFSYEQYFGPGTRLTVT.

This chain joins TRBV20-1 and TRBJ2-3, with D perhaps matching TRBD2 (6 bases). Trimming left V 2 bases short and J 2 bases short, with 8 bases between. Germline lookup yields CDR1 DFQATT and CDR2 SNEGSKA (reference sequence). The CDR3 length is 13 residues. The CDR3 DNA follows: TGCAGTGCTAGATGGGGACTCACAGATACGCAGTATTTT. It is translated as CSARWGLTDTQYF.

The rearrangement joins TRBV6-2 or TRBV6-3 to TRBJ2-3; D gene ambiguous. Deletions cut 6 bases from V and 0 bases from J, with 13 bases between. The CDR3 runs 15 residues. The germline CDR1 and CDR2 sequences are MNHEY and SVGEGT. The DNA of the CDR3 is TGTGCCAGCAGCTACGCCCCGTCTAGCACAGATACGCAGTATTTT. Translated: CASSYAPSSTDTQYF.

The gene calls are TRBV11-2 and TRBJ1-2; no reliable D call. This CDR3 has 13 amino acids. CDR1 and CDR2 (germline): SGHAT, FQNNGV. Trimming shortened V by 1 base and J by 1 base, and 4 bases separated the two germline ends. CDR3: CASSLAHNYGYTF. In nucleotides, the CDR3 is TGTGCCAGCAGCTTAGCACATAACTATGGCTACACCTTC.

This clonotype appeared a few times. This chain links TRBV29-1 with TRBJ1-1, with D possibly being TRBD1 (5 bases). The CDR3 runs to 13 residues. CDR1 and CDR2 (germline): SQVTM, ANQGSEA. V lost 7 bases and J 3 bases, leaving 15 bases between the germline ends. In DNA, the CDR3 is TGCAGCGGTGTCGCGGGGGGGTACACTGAAGCTTTCTTT. This sequence encodes CSGVAGGYTEAFF.

This clonotype occurred a few times. V usage is TRBV4-2 and J usage is TRBJ2-2; D is undetermined. The CDR3 loop spans 16 amino acids. Germline V gene data show CDR1 as LGHNA and CDR2 as YNFKEQ. The V and J ends lost 0 bases and 4 bases respectively, with 12 bases between them. CDR3 coding DNA: TGTGCCAGCAGCCAAGAGGGCTCCGTTCGCACCGGGGAGCTGTTTTTT. Translated: CASSQEGSVRTGELFF.

This clonotype was picked up a small number of times. The chain recombines TRBV7-2 with TRBJ2-5; perhaps TRBD2 as D (6 bases). CDR3 size: 15 residues. The V end was cut by 2 bases, the J end by 2 bases, with 12 bases between. Germline assignment: CDR1 SGHTA and CDR2 FQGNSA. The CDR3 nucleotides read TGTGCCAGCAGCTTATACGCTGCGGGGCAAGAGACCCAGTACTTC. It codes for CASSLYAAGQETQYF.

This chain uses TRBV25-1 with TRBJ2-3, with 10 bases matching TRBD2. The CDR3 consists of 15 residues. Germline trimming cut 3 bases from V and 3 bases from J; bases unmatched to any gene: 3. Germline CDR1 MGHDK, CDR2 SYGVNS. CDR3 bases: TGTGCCAGCAGTGATAGCGGGGGGCCGACAGATACGCAGTATTTT. This translates into CASSDSGGPTDTQYF.

The table lists this clonotype with a few counts. This chain uses TRBV15 with TRBJ1-1; D gene uncertain. The CDR3 runs 14 residues. V was shortened by 2 bases and J by 3 bases, with 10 bases between the two germline ends. Germline values: CDR1 LNHNV, CDR2 YYDKDF (reference sequence). The CDR3 region has the DNA TGTGCCACCAGCAGACCGGGTAGGGACACTGAAGCTTTCTTT. Protein sequence: CATSRPGRDTEAFF.

V gene TRBV4-1 combines with J gene TRBJ1-6, with D possibly matching TRBD1 (6 bases). Germline loops: CDR1 MGHRA, CDR2 YSYEKL. This CDR3 has 15 amino acids. Trimming took off 2 bases at V and 4 bases at J, with 9 bases between the two ends. In DNA form, the CDR3 reads TGCGCCAGCAGCCAATTGGACAGATATAATTCACCCCTCCACTTT. Translating gives CASSQLDRYNSPLHF.

V and J are TRBV19 and TRBJ2-3; D assignment may be TRBD1 or TRBD2 (5 bases each). Germline V gene lookup returns CDR1 LNHDA and CDR2 SQIVND (reference sequence). V was trimmed by 4 bases and J by 2 bases, leaving 16 bases between them. The CDR3 is made up of 16 amino acids. CDR3 in amino acids: CASSNSGTGYTDTQYF. The DNA for the CDR3 is TGTGCCAGTAGTAATTCAGGGACGGGGTACACAGATACGCAGTATTTT.

V usage is TRBV7-9 and J usage is TRBJ2-1; 10 bases align to TRBD1. The germline V gene encodes CDR1 SEHNR and CDR2 FQNEAQ (reference sequence). V lost 5 bases to trimming and J lost 7 bases; unmatched junction nucleotides: 8. This CDR3 contains 15 residues. In DNA form, the CDR3 reads TGTGCCAGCAGCGCATCCGGGACAGGGGTAAATGAGCAGTTCTTC. Translating it yields CASSASGTGVNEQFF.

The chain combines TRBV7-9 with TRBJ2-7; no reliable D call. Germline CDR1 is SEHNR and CDR2 is FQNEAQ (reference sequence). The germline V and J ends were trimmed by 4 bases and 5 bases, with 21 bases remaining between them. The CDR3 is 16 residues long. The CDR3 DNA reads as TGTGCCAGCAGCTCGATAGACGGGCGGTTCATCAACGAGCAGTACTTC. Its translation: CASSSIDGRFINEQYF.